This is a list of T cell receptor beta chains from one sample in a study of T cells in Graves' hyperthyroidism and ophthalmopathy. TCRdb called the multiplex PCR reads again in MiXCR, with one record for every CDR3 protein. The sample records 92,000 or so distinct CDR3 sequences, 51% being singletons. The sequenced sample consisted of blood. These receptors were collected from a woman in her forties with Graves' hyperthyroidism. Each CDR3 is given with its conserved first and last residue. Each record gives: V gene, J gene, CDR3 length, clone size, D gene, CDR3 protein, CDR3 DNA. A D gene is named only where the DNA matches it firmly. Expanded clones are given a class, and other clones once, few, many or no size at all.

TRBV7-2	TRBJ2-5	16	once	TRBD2	CASSPENTGEGETQYF	TGTGCCAGCAGCCCAGAGAACACCGGGGAGGGGGAGACCCAGTACTTC
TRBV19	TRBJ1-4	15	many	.	CASTYEGGVDEKLFF	TGTGCCAGCACCTATGAGGGGGGCGTCGATGAAAAACTGTTTTTT
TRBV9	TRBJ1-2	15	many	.	CASTPEGFSNYGYTF	TGTGCCAGCACTCCGGAGGGGTTTTCTAACTATGGCTACACCTTC
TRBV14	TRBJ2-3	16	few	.	CASRPSGRGNTDTQYF	TGTGCCAGCCGCCCCAGTGGGCGGGGTAACACAGATACGCAGTATTTT
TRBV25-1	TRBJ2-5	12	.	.	CARAASQETQYF	TGTGCTAGAGCCGCCAGCCAAGAGACCCAGTACTTC
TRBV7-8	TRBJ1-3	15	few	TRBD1	CASSQQGAPGNTMYF	TGTGCCAGCAGTCAACAGGGGGCCCCTGGAAACACCATGTATTTT
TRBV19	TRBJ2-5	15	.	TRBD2	CASSPTGAGGETQYF	TGTGCCAGTAGTCCCACGGGAGCGGGAGGGGAGACCCAGTACTTC
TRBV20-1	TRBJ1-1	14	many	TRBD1	CSAPRTGGYTEAFF	TGCAGTGCCCCCCGGACAGGGGGATACACTGAAGCTTTCTTT
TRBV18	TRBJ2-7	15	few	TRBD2	CASSPPVAGGIKQYF	TGTGCCAGCTCACCACCGGTTGCGGGAGGAATAAAGCAGTACTTC
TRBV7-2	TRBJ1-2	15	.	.	CASSQYPGEKAGYTF	TGTGCCAGCAGTCAATATCCGGGGGAGAAGGCTGGCTACACCTTC
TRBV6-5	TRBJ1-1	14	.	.	CASSYPERRTEAFF	TGTGCCAGCAGTTACCCCGAGCGGAGGACTGAAGCTTTCTTT
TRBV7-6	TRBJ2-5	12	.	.	CASSGGLETQYF	TGTGCCAGCTCTGGGGGGCTAGAGACCCAGTACTTC
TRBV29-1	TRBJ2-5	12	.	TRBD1	CSVVGQKETQYF	TGCAGCGTTGTGGGACAGAAAGAGACCCAGTACTTC
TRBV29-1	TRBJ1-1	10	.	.	CSFHGAEAFF	TGCAGCTTTCACGGCGCTGAAGCTTTCTTT
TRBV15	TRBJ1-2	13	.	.	CATSREGNYGYTF	TGTGCCACCAGCAGAGAGGGGAACTATGGCTACACCTTC
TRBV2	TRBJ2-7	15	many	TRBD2	CASRPSGRAGNEQYF	TGTGCCAGCAGACCTAGCGGGAGGGCCGGGAACGAGCAGTACTTC
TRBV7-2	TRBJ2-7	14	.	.	CASSLQGSSYERYF	TGCGCCAGCAGCTTACAGGGATCTTCCTACGAGCGGTACTTC
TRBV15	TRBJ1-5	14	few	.	CATSPPTSGATQHF	TGTGCCACCAGCCCGCCGACTAGCGGGGCAACCCAGCATTTT
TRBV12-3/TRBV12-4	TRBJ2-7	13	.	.	CASGLRLGHEQYF	TGTGCCAGCGGTTTAAGATTGGGACACGAGCAGTACTTC
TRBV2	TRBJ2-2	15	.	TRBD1	CATEDRGRGTGELFF	TGTGCCACCGAGGACAGGGGGCGCGGCACCGGGGAGCTGTTTTTT
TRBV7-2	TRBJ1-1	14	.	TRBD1	CASSSPKGAGEAFF	TGTGCCAGCAGCTCGCCGAAGGGGGCCGGTGAAGCTTTCTTT
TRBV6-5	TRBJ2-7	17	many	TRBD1	CASSAPGQGAGTYEQYF	TGTGCCAGCAGTGCCCCGGGACAGGGGGCAGGAACCTACGAGCAGTACTTC
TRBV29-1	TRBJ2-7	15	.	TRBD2	CSFRLAGGGSYEQYF	TGCAGCTTTCGACTAGCGGGAGGAGGTTCCTACGAGCAGTACTTC
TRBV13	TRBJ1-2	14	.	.	CASSLGGAWYGYTF	TGTGCCAGCAGCTTAGGGGGCGCTTGGTATGGCTACACCTTC
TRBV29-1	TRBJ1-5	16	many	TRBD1	CSVEVGAGGPDQPQHF	TGCAGCGTTGAAGTGGGGGCAGGGGGCCCCGATCAGCCCCAGCATTTT
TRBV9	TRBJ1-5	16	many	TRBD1	CASSPTGDYSNQPQHF	TGTGCCAGCAGCCCAACAGGGGATTATAGCAATCAGCCCCAGCATTTT
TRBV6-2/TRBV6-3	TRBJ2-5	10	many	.	CASRGETQYF	TGTGCCAGCAGAGGAGAGACCCAGTACTTC
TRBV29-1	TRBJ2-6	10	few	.	CSVGDNVLTF	TGCAGCGTTGGGGACAACGTCCTGACTTTC